Shown below are 26 T cell receptor beta chains from a single sample sequenced in a study of T cells in Graves' hyperthyroidism and ophthalmopathy. RNA transcripts yielded amplified TCR beta CDR3 regions. TCR CDR3 underwent first-round RT-PCR with the HTBI primer set. One entry per CDR3 protein results from TCRdb running MiXCR on the multiplex PCR reads. The repertoire has a few hundred thousand distinct CDR3 sequences, 15% to 18% of them found once; the top ten carry around 7.5%. Sequencing was carried out using blood. The origin of the receptors is a woman aged 30 to 39 with Graves' hyperthyroidism.

The rearrangement uses TRBV19 and TRBJ2-7; 9 bases fit TRBD1. The CDR3 spans 15 residues. The J segment lost 1 base and the V segment lost 6 bases, leaving 7 bases of the junction unmatched. Germline CDR1 and CDR2: LNHDA and SQIVND (reference sequence). The CDR3 DNA follows: TGTGCCAGTAGACCCGGGACAGGGACGTCCTACGAGCAGTACTTC. Translating gives CASRPGTGTSYEQYF. Variable domain in full (rest from reference TRBV19 and TRBJ2-7): DGGITQSPKYLFRKEGQNVTLSCEQNLNHDAMYWYRQDPGQGLRLIYYSQIVNDFQKGDIAEGYSVSREKKESFPLTVTSAQKNPTAFYLCASRPGTGTSYEQYFGPGTRLTVT.

This clonotype was observed a handful of times. The rearrangement joins TRBV6-1 to TRBJ2-1, with 7 bases aligning to TRBD2. The CDR3 covers 16 residues. CDR1 is MNHNS and CDR2 is SASEGT in the germline V gene. The junction had 8 bases not matched to a gene; V was cut back by 2 bases and J by 4 bases. In DNA, the CDR3 is TGTGCCAGCAGTGAATTAGCCCCGGGAGGTTACAATGAGCAGTTCTTC. Its protein is CASSELAPGGYNEQFF.

The V gene is TRBV28, the J gene TRBJ1-2, with D possibly matching TRBD1 (5 bases). Germline V gene lookup returns CDR1 MDHEN and CDR2 SYDVKM. The CDR3 runs 15 residues. Trimming cost V 6 bases and J 5 bases, with 19 bases left between them. CDR3 protein: CASSPGSGGGYGYTF. CDR3 in DNA: TGTGCCAGCAGCCCCGGTTCGGGGGGAGGATATGGCTACACCTTC.

The table lists this clonotype with many counts. The chain employs TRBV18 and TRBJ2-7, with D perhaps matching TRBD2 (7 bases). Per the germline V gene, CDR1 is KGHSH and CDR2 is LQKENI. Trimming removed 6 bases from V and 3 bases from J, with 18 bases in between. The CDR3 is made up of 15 amino acids. In DNA, the CDR3 is TGTGCCAGCTCGCCAAGGGGGGGGCCCAACTACGAGCAGTACTTC. Translating it yields CASSPRGGPNYEQYF.

This clonotype showed up just a few times. V gene TRBV7-6 combines with J gene TRBJ2-7, with D possibly TRBD2 on 6 matching bases. CDR3 size: 15 residues. V gave up 2 bases and J gave up 0 bases, with 11 bases separating them. Germline V gives CDR1 SGHVS, CDR2 FNYEAQ. CDR3 region: CASSLSPGLSYEQYF. The CDR3 region has the DNA TGTGCCAGCAGCTTATCCCCGGGACTCTCCTACGAGCAGTACTTC.

Many counts were recorded for this clonotype. This chain uses TRBV28 with TRBJ1-6; 8 positions match TRBD1. The CDR3 extends over 16 amino acids. Per germline, CDR1 MDHEN and CDR2 SYDVKM. V shed 6 bases, J shed 6 bases, and the junction held 10 bases outside the gene matches. In DNA, the CDR3 is TGTGCCAGCAGAGACACTCAGGGGGCGCCTAATTCACCCCTCCACTTT. Its translation is CASRDTQGAPNSPLHF.

This clonotype was counted at least ten times. The chain uses TRBV20-1 and TRBJ2-5, with D maybe TRBD2 (6 bases). Trimming removed 3 bases at V and 1 base at J, with 15 bases between. The CDR3 sequence is 15 residues long. Germline loops: CDR1 DFQATT, CDR2 SNEGSKA (reference sequence). The CDR3 sequence: CSARDADSGQETQYF. The CDR3 region has the DNA TGCAGTGCTAGGGATGCGGATAGCGGCCAAGAGACCCAGTACTTC.

This clonotype was found many times. The rearrangement uses TRBV6-1 and TRBJ2-2; the D gene is possibly TRBD1 (6 bases). Germline V CDR1 and CDR2: MNHNS, SASEGT. The CDR3 has 15 residues. The V end lost 7 bases, the J end lost 4 bases, and 16 bases lay between the germline ends. The CDR3 reads CASTIQQGGTGELFF. For the CDR3, the DNA is TGTGCCAGCACCATCCAACAGGGTGGCACCGGGGAGCTGTTTTTT.

This clonotype was seen repeatedly, ten times or more. J is TRBJ1-1 and V is TRBV5-1, with a weak D call TRBD1 (5 bases). Germline CDR1 and CDR2: SGHRS and YFSETQ. The CDR3 covers 14 residues. Trimming pared 4 bases from V and 1 base from J, leaving 11 bases between. The DNA of the CDR3 is TGCGCCAGCAGCCGTGACAGAGCGAACACTGAAGCTTTCTTT. Translated, it gives CASSRDRANTEAFF.

This clonotype was observed a handful of times. The chain links TRBV29-1 to TRBJ2-1, with TRBD2 matching 13 bases. From germline, CDR1 is SQVTM and CDR2 ANQGSEA. CDR3 length: 16 residues. V dropped 7 bases and J dropped 1; count of bases not matched to a gene: 7. The CDR3 reads CSAVLGLAGSYNEQFF. DNA for the CDR3: TGCAGCGCCGTACTGGGACTAGCGGGATCCTACAATGAGCAGTTCTTC.

The chain employs TRBV13 and TRBJ1-6; weak D call: TRBD1 (6 bases). The CDR3 covers 15 residues. CDR1 PRHDT and CDR2 FYEKMQ come from the germline V gene (reference sequence). V was cut by 0 bases and J by 7 bases, with 10 bases left in between. The CDR3 region is CASSLGQGWNSPLHF. DNA of the CDR3: TGTGCCAGCAGCTTAGGCCAGGGGTGGAATTCACCCCTCCACTTT.

This chain uses TRBV18 with TRBJ2-5, with D possibly being TRBD1 (6 bases). From germline, CDR1 is KGHSH and CDR2 LQKENI. V lost 1 base, J lost 4 bases, and 16 bases lay in between. CDR3 length equals 16 residues. The CDR3 sequence: CASSPQSTGLGETQYF. The CDR3 DNA follows: TGTGCCAGCTCACCACAATCAACAGGGTTAGGAGAGACCCAGTACTTC.

The chain is built from TRBV20-1 and TRBJ2-5; TRBD1 agrees at 9 bases. V was pared by 7 bases and J by 6 bases, with 9 bases of the junction left unmatched. CDR3 length equals 13 residues. The V gene's germline CDR1 is DFQATT and CDR2 SNEGSKA (reference sequence). CDR3 nucleotides: TGCAGTGTTCCGGGACAGGGCGGGAAGACCCAGTACTTC. Its translation: CSVPGQGGKTQYF.

This clonotype was seen a handful of times. The chain recombines TRBV20-1 with TRBJ2-7; perhaps TRBD2 as D (6 bases). The CDR3 spans 13 residues. Trimming stripped 6 bases from V and 4 bases from J, with 16 bases between. CDR1 and CDR2 (germline): DFQATT, SNEGSKA (reference sequence). The CDR3 reads CSATSYGGYEQYF. The CDR3 DNA sequence: TGCAGTGCCACCTCCTACGGGGGATACGAGCAGTACTTC.

The chain combines TRBV27 with TRBJ2-4, with D perhaps TRBD1 or TRBD2 (5 bases each). Germline V gives CDR1 MNHEY, CDR2 SMNVEV (reference sequence). This CDR3 has 17 amino acids. Trimming took 10 bases from V and 0 from J, leaving 22 bases between them. The CDR3 DNA reads as TGTGCCACCGCCAGTGGGGGTACCTGGGGAGCCAAAAACATTCAGTACTTC. Translating it yields CATASGGTWGAKNIQYF.

The V and J genes are TRBV5-1 and TRBJ1-1; weak D call: TRBD1 (6 bases). Germline V gives CDR1 SGHRS, CDR2 YFSETQ. The CDR3 runs 14 residues. Trimming stripped 5 bases from V and 4 bases from J, with 15 bases between. The CDR3 loop reads CASSTRGLGTEAFF. The CDR3 bases are TGCGCCAGCAGTACTAGGGGGTTGGGCACTGAAGCTTTCTTT.

This clonotype was counted many times. The rearrangement joins TRBV5-4 to TRBJ2-3; D is perhaps TRBD2 (7 bases). The CDR3 consists of 14 residues. V was shortened by 4 bases and J by 8 bases, with 17 bases between the two germline ends. Looked up from germline, CDR1 is SGHNT and CDR2 is YYREEE (reference sequence). This chain's CDR3 is CASSKEGGSATQYF. For the CDR3, the DNA is TGTGCCAGCAGCAAAGAGGGGGGGTCGGCTACGCAGTATTTT.

J is TRBJ2-1 and V is TRBV5-1; D is ambiguous. Germline V gene lookup returns CDR1 SGHRS and CDR2 YFSETQ. V was shortened by 5 bases and J by 8 bases, with 11 bases between the two germline ends. The CDR3 sequence is 12 residues long. The CDR3 region is CASRYDLDEQFF. The CDR3 nucleotides are TGCGCCAGCAGATACGACCTGGATGAGCAGTTCTTC.

The chain links TRBV6-2 or TRBV6-3 to TRBJ2-2; D unclear. The ends were cut back, 4 bases at V and 6 bases at J, with 12 bases in the middle. CDR1 and CDR2 from the germline V gene are MNHEY and SVGEGT. The CDR3 contains 14 residues. CDR3 amino acids: CASSLWQVSGELFF. Here the CDR3 DNA reads TGTGCCAGCAGTTTGTGGCAGGTCTCCGGGGAGCTGTTTTTT.

This clonotype turned up a few times. The J gene is TRBJ1-5, the V gene TRBV11-2, with a possible D match to TRBD1 (5 bases). The germline V gene has CDR1 SGHAT and CDR2 FQNNGV. V was shortened by 2 bases and J by 9 bases, with 11 bases between the two germline ends. The CDR3 contains 13 residues. The CDR3 here is CASSLMWGGPQHF. The CDR3 region has the DNA TGTGCCAGCAGCTTAATGTGGGGGGGGCCCCAGCATTTT. Full variable domain (remainder filled in from reference TRBV11-2 and TRBJ1-5): EAGVAQSPRYKIIEKRQSVAFWCNPISGHATLYWYQQILGQGPKLLIQFQNNGVVDDSQLPKDRFSAERLKGVDSTLKIQPAKLEDSAVYLCASSLMWGGPQHFGDGTRLSIL.

This clonotype was detected only once. The chain joins TRBV19 to TRBJ1-5; TRBD1 agrees at 8 bases. V was clipped by 7 bases and J by 3 bases; unmatched bases: 11. The CDR3 covers 16 residues. From germline, CDR1 is LNHDA and CDR2 SQIVND (reference sequence). The CDR3 sequence is CASNSQGASHNQPQHF. The DNA for the CDR3 is TGTGCCAGTAACTCTCAGGGGGCGAGTCACAATCAGCCCCAGCATTTT.

This clonotype was observed many times. The chain combines TRBV4-3 with TRBJ2-7, with 7 bases matching TRBD1. Germline V lookup: CDR1 LGHNA, CDR2 YSLEER. V lost 1 base, J lost 2 bases, and 8 bases stayed unmatched. The CDR3 runs 16 residues. The CDR3 DNA reads as TGCGCCAGCAGCCAAGGGGGACAGCAAATCCCCTACGAGCAGTACTTC. Translated, it gives CASSQGGQQIPYEQYF.

This clonotype occurred a few times. The V call is TRBV7-9, the J call TRBJ2-4, with 12 bases that match TRBD2. CDR3 length: 20 amino acids. Germline lookup yields CDR1 SEHNR and CDR2 FQNEAQ (reference sequence). V lost 3 bases, J lost 0 bases, and 12 bases stayed unmatched. In DNA form, the CDR3 reads TGTGCCAGCAGCTTGGTTCAGACTAGCGGGAGTCCTCTAGCCAAAAACATTCAGTACTTC. It specifies CASSLVQTSGSPLAKNIQYF.

Many counts were recorded for this clonotype. The rearrangement links TRBV18 to TRBJ2-3; a possible D gene is TRBD1 (5 bases). V gave up 1 base and J gave up 0 bases, with 11 bases separating them. The germline CDR1 and CDR2 sequences are KGHSH and LQKENI. This CDR3 has 16 amino acids. CDR3: CASSPQDSTSTDTQYF. Here the CDR3 DNA reads TGTGCCAGCTCACCACAAGACAGTACTAGCACAGATACGCAGTATTTT.

This clonotype came up many times. This rearrangement joins TRBV27 to TRBJ1-5; the match to TRBD1 covers 10 bases. Germline CDR1 reads MNHEY; CDR2 reads SMNVEV (reference sequence). Germline trimming cut 5 bases from V and 6 bases from J; bases unmatched to any gene: 7. The CDR3 length is 15 residues. As DNA, the CDR3 is TGTGCCAGCAGTACCTTCGGACAGGGGGGTCAGCCCCAGCATTTT. This translates into CASSTFGQGGQPQHF.

This clonotype was detected ten times or more. DNA of the CDR3: TGCGCCAGCAGCTTTACTAGCTTAGATACGCAGTATTTT. It encodes CASSFTSLDTQYF. This rearrangement joins TRBV5-1 to TRBJ2-3; D perhaps matches TRBD2 (6 bases). The germline V gene encodes CDR1 SGHRS and CDR2 YFSETQ. This CDR3 is 13 amino acids long. V lost 2 bases to trimming and J lost 5 bases, with 9 bases between them.